This T cell receptor (beta chain) was sequenced for a study of somatic mutations in T cells in chronic GVHD (dated by TCRdb to 2020 to 2021). To note about this clone: Its antigen remains unidentified. No quality values exist for individual bases; no much larger clone is one base distant.

For sorting, cells were stained with anti-CD3, anti-CD4, anti-CD8 and a Vbeta20 antibody from the IOTest Beta Mark kit and sorted on a FACSAria III to a purity above 99%. Peripheral blood was drawn into sodium heparin tubes, and mononuclear cells were separated by Ficoll-Paque PLUS density gradient centrifugation. CD4+ Vbeta20+, CD4+ Vbeta20-, and CD8+ T cell fractions were FACS-sorted before TCRbeta deep sequencing. Relative to germline, V is missing 6 bases and J is missing 0 bases, with 7 bases of the junction outside any gene match. The CDR3, cysteine through phenylalanine, is 16 amino acids long. CDR3 DNA is the only sequence kept; it has 48 bases, read in frame from the first base. The germline V gene gives CDR1 as MGHRA and CDR2 as YSYEKL. Genomic DNA was isolated and then used for TCRbeta deep sequencing. The immunoSEQ assay, provided as a commercial service, was used for TCRbeta CDR3 sequencing and initial data processing. The paper's processing steps were these. Reads were demultiplexed, adapter and primer sequences were trimmed, similar clones were merged through frequency-ratio clustering, and V, D, J genes were annotated using IMGT. TCRdb took this table from immuneACCESS and kept in-frame rearrangements with V and J called. Such tables lack part of the clones; where checked against another copy, unresolved V genes explain under half of the gap, and the rest is unexplained. Clone size and V and J calls were adopted from that table, with D and trimming inferred from the DNA. This sample has roughly 15,000 clones in its table, and around 80% of those were observed once. About 32% of the sample is taken by the ten largest.

The sequenced material came from Vbeta20-negative CD4+ T cells from blood. The cell subset or site label, as the study defines it: CD4+ T cells sorted as TCR Vbeta20 negative by flow cytometry. The chain is encoded by TRBV4-1 joined to TRBJ2-2; 7 bases in the junction line up with TRBD1. The source of this sequence is a male patient aged 45 to 59 with chronic graft-versus-host disease. Some T cells may be donor cells from the graft after a transplant. Here is the DNA: TGCGCCAGCAGTCCCAGGGGGACAGCGAACACCGGGGAGCTGTTTTTT. The encoded protein is CASSPRGTANTGELFF.